This T cell receptor beta chain was observed in a study of early T cells in non-severe SARS-CoV-2 infection. Study-level points and caveats: Anti-spike CD8 responses were favored by VDJdb matching, which missed private and CD4 specificities.

This clonotype was seen ten or more times. The antigen is unknown. TCRdb passed the 5' RACE reads through MiXCR, listing each CDR3 protein once. The data show approximately 83,000 distinct CDR3 sequences, more than 13% seen once. This CDR3 has 13 residues. Germline assignment: CDR1 SGHAT and CDR2 FQNNGV. Trimming removed 8 bases at V and 6 bases at J, with 17 bases between. What was sequenced was whole blood. The sequence came from an adult who was a healthcare worker with PCR-confirmed SARS-CoV-2 infection or an uninfected control (not recorded which). The V call is TRBV11-2, the J call TRBJ2-7, with a possible D match to TRBD1 (6 bases). CDR3 in DNA: TGTGCCAGCCGTGTTCCGGGACACATCGAGCAGTACTTC. Protein sequence: CASRVPGHIEQYF.